What follows are 6 T cell receptor beta chains derived from one specimen sequenced in a study of shared clonotypes between healthy human individuals. This table comes from immunoSEQ multiplex PCR, and its TCRdb copy is limited to in-frame clones, with some not included. The sample has 950,000 to 1,100,000 clones, around 74% seen once. The specimen was memory CD4+ T cells sorted from blood. The subset: CD45RA-negative fraction. These receptors were obtained from a man aged 18 to 35 in good health.

The genes are TRBV6-1 and TRBJ1-6; D is ambiguous. CDR1 is MNHNS and CDR2 is SASEGT in the germline V gene. This CDR3 has 15 residues. The germline V and J ends were trimmed by 6 bases and 5 bases, with 14 bases remaining between them. In DNA, the CDR3 is TGTGCCAGCAGCCGTGGAGACGCCAATAATTCACCCCTCCACTTT. This encodes CASSRGDANNSPLHF.

The chain combines TRBV19 with TRBJ2-2; no clear D. Germline CDR1 and CDR2: LNHDA and SQIVND (reference sequence). Trimming left V 7 bases short and J 5 bases short, with 5 bases between. This CDR3 has 11 residues. CDR3 DNA: TGTGCCAGTACGTTTACCGGGGAGCTGTTTTTT. This gives the protein CASTFTGELFF.

The chain uses TRBV29-1 and TRBJ1-3; D ambiguous. The V and J ends lost 3 bases and 1 base respectively, with 10 bases between them. Germline V gene sequence: CDR1 SQVTM, CDR2 ANQGSEA. The CDR3 extends over 14 amino acids. The CDR3 sequence: CSVDGRASGNTIYF. DNA of the CDR3: TGCAGCGTTGATGGACGGGCTTCTGGAAACACCATATATTTT.

The chain carries TRBV2 and TRBJ1-3; D remains ambiguous. The CDR3 consists of 14 residues. Germline CDR1 SNHLY, CDR2 FYNNEI. V shed 6 bases and J shed 4 bases, with 13 bases lying between them. The CDR3 here is CASSPGLGGNTIYF. The DNA of the CDR3 is TGTGCCAGCAGCCCCGGTCTTGGAGGAAACACCATATATTTT. Drawing the rest from reference TRBV2 and TRBJ1-3, the complete variable domain is EPEVTQTPSHQVTQMGQEVILRCVPISNHLYFYWYRQILGQKVEFLVSFYNNEISEKSEIFDDQFSVERPDGSNFTLKIRSTKLEDSAMYFCASSPGLGGNTIYFGEGSWLTVV.

The rearrangement uses TRBV15 and TRBJ1-4, with no clear D. The CDR3 has 14 residues. Germline CDR1 reads LNHNV; CDR2 reads YYDKDF (reference sequence). V gave up 0 bases and J gave up 3 bases, with 5 bases separating them. As DNA, the CDR3 is TGTGCCACCAGCAGAGACCTGTCTAATGAAAAACTGTTTTTT. It codes for CATSRDLSNEKLFF.

This clone came up many times. The chain joins TRBV30 to TRBJ1-6; D unresolved. Germline CDR1 is GTSNPN and CDR2 is SVGIG (reference sequence). This CDR3 region has 12 residues. CDR3 coding DNA: TGTAGTATGCAGAGAAATAATTCACCCCTCCACTTT. This gives the protein CSMQRNNSPLHF.